This T cell receptor (beta chain) was sequenced for a study of cytomegalovirus exposure and HLA in healthy donors. Study findings and constraints: Testing in vitro showed three CMV-associated chains specific for CMV antigens. A later analysis found most CMV-associated TCR beta chains apparently HLA-restricted.

To note about this clone: Its antigen is still unknown.

V lost 3 bases, J lost 1 base, and 13 bases stayed unmatched. The CDR3 is 19 residues long. Germline CDR1 and CDR2: MNHEY and SMNVEV (reference sequence). A multiplex PCR was run with 60 Vbeta primers and 13 Jbeta primers. TCRdb keeps only in-frame clones here, not all; method: immunoSEQ multiplex PCR. The table records about 130,000 clones, about 80% of them present only once. Sequencing was carried out using PBMCs. The chain couples TRBV27 to TRBJ2-1; 9 bases match TRBD1. The clonotype comes from a boy between 2 and 10 years old in good health and CMV-seronegative. CDR3 loop: CASSLAGTGIPWSYNEQFF. The CDR3 DNA reads TGTGCCAGCAGTTTGGCCGGGACAGGGATCCCGTGGTCCTACAATGAGCAGTTCTTC.